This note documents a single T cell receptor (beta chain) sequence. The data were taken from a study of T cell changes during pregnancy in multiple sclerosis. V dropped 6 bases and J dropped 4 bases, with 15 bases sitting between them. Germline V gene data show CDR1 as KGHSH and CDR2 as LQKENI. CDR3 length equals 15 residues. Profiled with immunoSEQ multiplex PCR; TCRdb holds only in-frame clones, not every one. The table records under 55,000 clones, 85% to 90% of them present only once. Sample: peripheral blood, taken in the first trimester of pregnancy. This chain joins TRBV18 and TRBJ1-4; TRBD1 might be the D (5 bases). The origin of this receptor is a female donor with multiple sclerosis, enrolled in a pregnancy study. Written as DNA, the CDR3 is TGTGCCAGCTCGCAGGACCCAGGACATAATGAAAAACTGTTTTTT. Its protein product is CASSQDPGHNEKLFF.